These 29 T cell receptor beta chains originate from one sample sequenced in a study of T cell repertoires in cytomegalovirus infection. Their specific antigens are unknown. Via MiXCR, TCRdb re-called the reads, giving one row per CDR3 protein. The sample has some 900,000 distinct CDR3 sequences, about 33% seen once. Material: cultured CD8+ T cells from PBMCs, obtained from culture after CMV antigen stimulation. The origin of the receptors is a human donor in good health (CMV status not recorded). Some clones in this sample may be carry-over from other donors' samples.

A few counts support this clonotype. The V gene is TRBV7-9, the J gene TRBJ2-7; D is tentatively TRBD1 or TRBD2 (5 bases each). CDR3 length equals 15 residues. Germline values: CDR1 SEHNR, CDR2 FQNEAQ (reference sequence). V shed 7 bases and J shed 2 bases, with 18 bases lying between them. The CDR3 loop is CASTPTKGTPYEQYF. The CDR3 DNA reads TGTGCCAGCACCCCCACGAAGGGGACCCCCTACGAGCAGTACTTC.

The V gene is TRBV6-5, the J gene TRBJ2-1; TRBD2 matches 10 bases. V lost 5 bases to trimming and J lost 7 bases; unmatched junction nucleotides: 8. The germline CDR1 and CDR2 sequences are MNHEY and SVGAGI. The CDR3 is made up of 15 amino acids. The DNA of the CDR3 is TGTGCCAGCAGTCCTAGCGGGGGTAATGTTAATGAGCAGTTCTTC. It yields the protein CASSPSGGNVNEQFF.

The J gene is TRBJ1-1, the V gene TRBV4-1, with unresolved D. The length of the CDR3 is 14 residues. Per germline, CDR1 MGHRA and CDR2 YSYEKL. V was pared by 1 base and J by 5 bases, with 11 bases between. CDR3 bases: TGCGCCAGCAGCCAAGCGCCCCCCGGGACTGAAGCTTTCTTT. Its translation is CASSQAPPGTEAFF.

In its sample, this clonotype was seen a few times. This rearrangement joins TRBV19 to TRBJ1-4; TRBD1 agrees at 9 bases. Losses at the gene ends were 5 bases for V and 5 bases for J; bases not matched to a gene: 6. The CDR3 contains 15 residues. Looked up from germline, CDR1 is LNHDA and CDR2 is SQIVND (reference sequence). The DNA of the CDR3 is TGTGCCAGTAGTCTCGGGACAGGGTCCAATGAAAAACTGTTTTTT. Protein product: CASSLGTGSNEKLFF. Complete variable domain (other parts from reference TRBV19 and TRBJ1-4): DGGITQSPKYLFRKEGQNVTLSCEQNLNHDAMYWYRQDPGQGLRLIYYSQIVNDFQKGDIAEGYSVSREKKESFPLTVTSAQKNPTAFYLCASSLGTGSNEKLFFGSGTQLSVL.

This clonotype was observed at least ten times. The CDR3 reads CASSIVRDGAGGAGELFF. The CDR3 DNA follows: TGTGCCAGTAGTATAGTCCGGGACGGCGCGGGGGGTGCCGGGGAGCTGTTTTTT. This rearrangement joins TRBV19 to TRBJ2-2; 8 positions match TRBD2. This CDR3 has 18 amino acids. The junction had 13 bases not matched to a gene; V was cut back by 1 base and J by 6 bases. Germline V lookup: CDR1 LNHDA, CDR2 SQIVND (reference sequence).

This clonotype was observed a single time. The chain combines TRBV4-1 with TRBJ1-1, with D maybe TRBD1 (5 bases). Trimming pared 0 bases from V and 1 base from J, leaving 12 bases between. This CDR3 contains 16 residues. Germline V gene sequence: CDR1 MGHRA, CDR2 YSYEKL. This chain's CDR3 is CASSQDNERGNTEAFF. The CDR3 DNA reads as TGCGCCAGCAGCCAAGATAACGAGAGGGGGAACACTGAAGCTTTCTTT.

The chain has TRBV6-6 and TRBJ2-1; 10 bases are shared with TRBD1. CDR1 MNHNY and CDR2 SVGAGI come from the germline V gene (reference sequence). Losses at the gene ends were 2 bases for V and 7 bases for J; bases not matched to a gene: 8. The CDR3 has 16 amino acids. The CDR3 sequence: CASSYRQGASINEQFF. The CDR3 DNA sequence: TGTGCCAGCAGTTACAGACAGGGGGCCTCCATAAATGAGCAGTTCTTC.

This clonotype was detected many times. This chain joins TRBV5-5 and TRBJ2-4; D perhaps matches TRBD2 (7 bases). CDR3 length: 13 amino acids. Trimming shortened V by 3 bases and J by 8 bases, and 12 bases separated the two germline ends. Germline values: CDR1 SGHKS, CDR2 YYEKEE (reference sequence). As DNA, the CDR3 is TGTGCCAGCAGCTCGGACAGCGGGGACATTCAGTACTTC. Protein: CASSSDSGDIQYF. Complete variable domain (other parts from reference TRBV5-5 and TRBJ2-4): DAGVTQSPTHLIKTRGQQVTLRCSPISGHKSVSWYQQVLGQGPQFIFQYYEKEERGRGNFPDRFSARQFPNYSSELNVNALLLGDSALYLCASSSDSGDIQYFGAGTRLSVL.

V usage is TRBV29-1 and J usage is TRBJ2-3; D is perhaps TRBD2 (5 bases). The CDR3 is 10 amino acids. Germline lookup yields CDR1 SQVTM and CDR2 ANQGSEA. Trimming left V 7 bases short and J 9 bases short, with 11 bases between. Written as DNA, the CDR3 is TGCAGCGGCCGGGGAGTAACGCAGTATTTT. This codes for CSGRGVTQYF.

Written as DNA, the CDR3 is TGTGCCAGCAGTGGTTGGGTGGGGGAGCTGTTTTTT. This encodes CASSGWVGELFF. The J gene is TRBJ2-2, the V gene TRBV6-5; D is uncertain. V was clipped by 5 bases and J by 8 bases, with 9 bases between them. The CDR3 extends over 12 amino acids. Germline loops: CDR1 MNHEY, CDR2 SVGAGI.

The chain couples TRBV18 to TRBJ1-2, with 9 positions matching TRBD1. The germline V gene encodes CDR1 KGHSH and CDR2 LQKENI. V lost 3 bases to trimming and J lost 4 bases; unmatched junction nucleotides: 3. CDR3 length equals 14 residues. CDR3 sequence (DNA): TGTGCCAGCTCACCCGGGACAGGGACCTATGGCTACACCTTC. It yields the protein CASSPGTGTYGYTF.

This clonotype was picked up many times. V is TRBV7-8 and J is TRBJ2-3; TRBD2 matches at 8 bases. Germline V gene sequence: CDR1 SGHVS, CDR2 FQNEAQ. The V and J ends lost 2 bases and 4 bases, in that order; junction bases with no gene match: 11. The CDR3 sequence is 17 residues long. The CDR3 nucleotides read TGTGCCAGCAGCTTAATTACGGGGGGGCCGAGTGCAGATACGCAGTATTTT. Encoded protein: CASSLITGGPSADTQYF. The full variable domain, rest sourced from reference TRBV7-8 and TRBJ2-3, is GAGVSQSPRYKVAKRGQDVALRCDPISGHVSLFWYQQALGQGPEFLTYFQNEAQLDKSGLPSDRFFAERPEGSVSTLKIQRTQQEDSAVYLCASSLITGGPSADTQYFGPGTRLTVL.

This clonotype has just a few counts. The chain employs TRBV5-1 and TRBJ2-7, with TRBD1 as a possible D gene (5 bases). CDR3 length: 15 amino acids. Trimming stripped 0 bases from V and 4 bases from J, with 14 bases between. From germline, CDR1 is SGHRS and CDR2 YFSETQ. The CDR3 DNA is TGCGCCAGCAGCTTGGAGGCGGCCAGGGCATACGAGCAGTACTTC. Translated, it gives CASSLEAARAYEQYF.

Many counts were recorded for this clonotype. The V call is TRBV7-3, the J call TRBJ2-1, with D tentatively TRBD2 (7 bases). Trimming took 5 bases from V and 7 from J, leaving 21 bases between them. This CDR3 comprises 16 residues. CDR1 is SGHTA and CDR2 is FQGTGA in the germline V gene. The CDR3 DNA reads TGTGCCAGCAGCCCCGCCGGGGGGCCCACCACAAATGAGCAGTTCTTC. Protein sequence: CASSPAGGPTTNEQFF.

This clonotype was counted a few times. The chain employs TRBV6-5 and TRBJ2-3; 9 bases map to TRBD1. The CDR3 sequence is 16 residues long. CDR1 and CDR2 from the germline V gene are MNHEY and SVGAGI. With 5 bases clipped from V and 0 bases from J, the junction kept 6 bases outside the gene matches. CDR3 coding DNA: TGTGCCAGCAGTCCCACAGGGGGCCTTAGCACAGATACGCAGTATTTT. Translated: CASSPTGGLSTDTQYF.

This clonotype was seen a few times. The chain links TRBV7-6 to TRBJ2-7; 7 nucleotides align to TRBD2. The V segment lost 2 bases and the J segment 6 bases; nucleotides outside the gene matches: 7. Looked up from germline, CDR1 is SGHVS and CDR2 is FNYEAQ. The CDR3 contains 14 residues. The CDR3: CASSLRTSLREQYF. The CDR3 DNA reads TGTGCCAGCAGCTTAAGGACTAGTCTCCGCGAGCAGTACTTC. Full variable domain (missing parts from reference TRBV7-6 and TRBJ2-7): GAGVSQSPRYKVTKRGQDVALRCDPISGHVSLYWYRQALGQGPEFLTYFNYEAQQDKSGLPNDRFSAERPEGSISTLTIQRTEQRDSAMYRCASSLRTSLREQYFGPGTRLTVT.

CDR3 region: CASRRDRDLNTEAFF. DNA for the CDR3: TGTGCCAGCAGAAGGGACAGGGATTTGAACACTGAAGCTTTCTTT. The J gene is TRBJ1-1, the V gene TRBV5-4; 9 bases line up with TRBD1. The germline V gene has CDR1 SGHNT and CDR2 YYREEE (reference sequence). This CDR3 spans 15 amino acids. The junction had 5 bases not matched to a gene; V was cut back by 5 bases and J by 0 bases.

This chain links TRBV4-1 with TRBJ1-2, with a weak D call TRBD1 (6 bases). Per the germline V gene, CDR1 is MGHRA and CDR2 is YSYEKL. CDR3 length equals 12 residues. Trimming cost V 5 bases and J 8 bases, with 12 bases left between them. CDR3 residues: CASSSGVMGYTF. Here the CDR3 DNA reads TGCGCCAGCAGCTCAGGGGTGATGGGCTACACCTTC.

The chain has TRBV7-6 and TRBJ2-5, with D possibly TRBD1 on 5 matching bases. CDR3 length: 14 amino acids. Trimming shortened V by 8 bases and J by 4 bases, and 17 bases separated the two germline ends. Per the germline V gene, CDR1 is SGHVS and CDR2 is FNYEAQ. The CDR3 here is CASQGMDWRETQYF. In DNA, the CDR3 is TGTGCCAGCCAGGGTATGGATTGGAGAGAGACCCAGTACTTC.

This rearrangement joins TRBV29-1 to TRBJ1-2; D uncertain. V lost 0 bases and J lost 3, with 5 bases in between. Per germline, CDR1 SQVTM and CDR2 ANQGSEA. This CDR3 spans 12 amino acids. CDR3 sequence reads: CSVEDQDYGYTF. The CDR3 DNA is TGCAGCGTTGAAGATCAAGACTATGGCTACACCTTC.

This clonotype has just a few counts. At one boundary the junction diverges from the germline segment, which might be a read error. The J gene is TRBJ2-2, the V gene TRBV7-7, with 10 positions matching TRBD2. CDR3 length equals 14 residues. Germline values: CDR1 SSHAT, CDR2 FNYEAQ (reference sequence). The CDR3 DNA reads TGTGCTAGCAGCTGGACTAGCGGTGGTGGGGAGCTGTTTTTT. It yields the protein CASSWTSGGGELFF. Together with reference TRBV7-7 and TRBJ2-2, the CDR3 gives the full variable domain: GAGVSQSPRYKVTKRGQDVTLRCDPISSHATLYWYQQALGQGPEFLTYFNYEAQPDKSGLPSDRFSAERPEGSISTLTIQRTEQRDSAMYRCASSWTSGGGELFFGEGSRLTVL.

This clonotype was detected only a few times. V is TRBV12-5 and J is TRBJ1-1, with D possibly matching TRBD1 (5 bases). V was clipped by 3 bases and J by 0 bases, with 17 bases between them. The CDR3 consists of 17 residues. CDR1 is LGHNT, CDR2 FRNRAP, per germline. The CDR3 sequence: CASGFIIPGTMNTEAFF. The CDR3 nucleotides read TGTGCTAGTGGTTTCATAATCCCAGGGACTATGAACACTGAAGCTTTCTTT.

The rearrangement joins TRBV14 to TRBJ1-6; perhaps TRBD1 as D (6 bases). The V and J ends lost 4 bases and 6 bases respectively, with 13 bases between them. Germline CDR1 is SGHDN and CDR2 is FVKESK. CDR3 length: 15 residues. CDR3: CASSPHRVFNSPLHF. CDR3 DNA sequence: TGTGCCAGCAGCCCACACAGGGTTTTTAATTCACCCCTCCACTTT.

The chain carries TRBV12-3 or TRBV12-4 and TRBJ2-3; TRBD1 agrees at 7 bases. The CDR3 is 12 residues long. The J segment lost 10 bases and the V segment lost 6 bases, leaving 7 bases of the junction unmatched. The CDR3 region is CASRTTGSPQYF. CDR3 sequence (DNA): TGTGCCAGCAGGACGACAGGGAGCCCGCAGTATTTT.

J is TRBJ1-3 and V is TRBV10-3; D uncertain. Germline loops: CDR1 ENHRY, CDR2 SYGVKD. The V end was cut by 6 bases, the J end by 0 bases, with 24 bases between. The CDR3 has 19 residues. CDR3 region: CAIRKYSNGLADSGNTIYF. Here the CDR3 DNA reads TGTGCCATCAGGAAATACAGCAATGGTTTGGCTGACTCTGGAAACACCATATATTTT.

The DNA for the CDR3 is TGTGCCAGCAGGGGAGAACTCACCGGGGAGCTGTTTTTT. It codes for CASRGELTGELFF. V and J are TRBV5-4 and TRBJ2-2; TRBD2 might be the D (5 bases). In germline, CDR1 is SGHNT, CDR2 YYREEE (reference sequence). The CDR3 is made up of 13 amino acids. Trimming removed 5 bases from V and 4 bases from J, with 9 bases in between.

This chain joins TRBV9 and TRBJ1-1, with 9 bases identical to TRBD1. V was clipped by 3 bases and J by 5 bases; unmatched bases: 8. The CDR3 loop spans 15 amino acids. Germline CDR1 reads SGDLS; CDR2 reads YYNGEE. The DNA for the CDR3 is TGTGCCAGCAGCGCAGGGGGACAGGGAAGGACTGAAGCTTTCTTT. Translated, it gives CASSAGGQGRTEAFF. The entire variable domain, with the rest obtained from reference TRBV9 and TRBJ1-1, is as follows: DSGVTQTPKHLITATGQRVTLRCSPRSGDLSVYWYQQSLDQGLQFLIQYYNGEERAKGNILERFSAQQFPDLHSELNLSSLELGDSALYFCASSAGGQGRTEAFFGQGTRLTVV.

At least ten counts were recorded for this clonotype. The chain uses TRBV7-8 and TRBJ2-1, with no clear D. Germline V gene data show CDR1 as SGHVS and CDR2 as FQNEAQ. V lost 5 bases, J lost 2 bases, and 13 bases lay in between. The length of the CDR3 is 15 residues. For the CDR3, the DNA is TGTGCCAGCAGCCCTACTGAGGAAACCTACAATGAGCAGTTCTTC. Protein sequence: CASSPTEETYNEQFF.

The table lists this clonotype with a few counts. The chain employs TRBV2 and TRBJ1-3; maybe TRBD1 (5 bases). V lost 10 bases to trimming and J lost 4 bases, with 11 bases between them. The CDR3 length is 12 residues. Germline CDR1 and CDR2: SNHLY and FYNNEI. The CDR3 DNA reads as TGTGCCAAGAGGGGTAGCGGAAACACCATATATTTT. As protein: CAKRGSGNTIYF.